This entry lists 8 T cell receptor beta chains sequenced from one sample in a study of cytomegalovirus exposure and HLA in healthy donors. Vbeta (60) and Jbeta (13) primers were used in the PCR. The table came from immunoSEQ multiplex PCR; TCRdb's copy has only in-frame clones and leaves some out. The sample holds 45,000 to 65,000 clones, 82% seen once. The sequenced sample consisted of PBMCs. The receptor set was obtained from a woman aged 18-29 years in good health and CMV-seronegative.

This CDR3 reads CASSLVTAGNTIYF. CDR3 DNA sequence: TGTGCCAGCAGCTTAGTGACAGCTGGAAACACCATATATTTT. This rearrangement joins TRBV7-8 to TRBJ1-3, with D possibly matching TRBD1 (5 bases). The germline CDR1 and CDR2 sequences are SGHVS and FQNEAQ. Trimming cost V 1 base and J 2 bases, with 6 bases left between them. The CDR3 covers 14 residues.

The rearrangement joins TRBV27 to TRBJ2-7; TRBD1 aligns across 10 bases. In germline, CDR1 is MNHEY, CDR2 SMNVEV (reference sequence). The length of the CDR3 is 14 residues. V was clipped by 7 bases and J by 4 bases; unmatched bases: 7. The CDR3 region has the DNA TGTGCCAGCACCTTCTCGGGACAGGGGTACGAGCAGTACTTC. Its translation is CASTFSGQGYEQYF.

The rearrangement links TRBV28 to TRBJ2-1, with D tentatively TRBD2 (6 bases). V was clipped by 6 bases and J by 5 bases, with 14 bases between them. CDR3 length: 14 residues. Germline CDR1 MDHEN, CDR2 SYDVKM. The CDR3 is CASSWRARDNEQFF. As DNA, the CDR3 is TGTGCCAGCAGCTGGAGGGCCCGGGACAATGAGCAGTTCTTC.

The CDR3 protein is CASSRGTFNQPQHF. DNA for the CDR3: TGTGCCAGCAGCCGCGGGACGTTCAATCAGCCCCAGCATTTT. V gene TRBV16 combines with J gene TRBJ1-5; TRBD1 might be the D (5 bases). The ends were cut back, 4 bases at V and 3 bases at J, with 10 bases in the middle. Germline assignment: CDR1 KGHSY and CDR2 FQNENV. The CDR3 runs to 14 residues.

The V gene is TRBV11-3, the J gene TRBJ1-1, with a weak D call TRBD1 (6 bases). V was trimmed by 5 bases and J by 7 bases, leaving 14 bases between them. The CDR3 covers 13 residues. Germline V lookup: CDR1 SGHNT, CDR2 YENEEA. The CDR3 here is CASSTGGRNEAFF. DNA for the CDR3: TGTGCCAGCAGCACCGGGGGGCGGAATGAAGCTTTCTTT. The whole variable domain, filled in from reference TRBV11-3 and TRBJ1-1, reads EAGVVQSPRYKIIEKKQPVAFWCNPISGHNTLYWYLQNLGQGPELLIRYENEEAVDDSQLPKDRFSAERLKGVDSTLKIQPAELGDSAVYLCASSTGGRNEAFFGQGTRLTVV.

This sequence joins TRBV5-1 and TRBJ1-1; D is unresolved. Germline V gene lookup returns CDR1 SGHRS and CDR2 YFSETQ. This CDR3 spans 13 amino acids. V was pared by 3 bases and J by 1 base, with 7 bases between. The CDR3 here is CASSSRENTEAFF. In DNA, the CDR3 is TGCGCCAGCAGCTCTCGGGAGAACACTGAAGCTTTCTTT.

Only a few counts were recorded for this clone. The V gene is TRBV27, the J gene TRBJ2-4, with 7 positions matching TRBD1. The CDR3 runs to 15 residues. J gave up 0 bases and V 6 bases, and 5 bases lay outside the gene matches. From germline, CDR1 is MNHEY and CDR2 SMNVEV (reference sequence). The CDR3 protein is CASRTDRLAKNIQYF. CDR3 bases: TGTGCCAGCAGAACGGACAGGCTAGCCAAAAACATTCAGTACTTC.

The CDR3 nucleotides read TGTGCCAGCAGCCCCGGACTAGCGGGAGGACGGAATACGCAGTATTTT. Protein: CASSPGLAGGRNTQYF. The chain couples TRBV11-2 to TRBJ2-3; TRBD2 aligns across 14 bases. Losses at the gene ends were 5 bases for V and 7 bases for J; bases not matched to a gene: 8. CDR3 length: 16 residues. From germline, CDR1 is SGHAT and CDR2 FQNNGV.